The clone carrying this T cell receptor (beta chain) was recorded a few times. V lost 1 base and J lost 8; bases outside the gene matches: 3. Germline V gives CDR1 SGHVS, CDR2 FQNEAQ. The CDR3 is 14 amino acids. The sample belongs to a study of early T cells in non-severe SARS-CoV-2 infection. Each CDR3 protein is one row after TCRdb ran MiXCR on the 5' RACE reads. The sample gives approximately 30,000 distinct CDR3 sequences, approximately 5% of which show up once; around 8% is in the top ten. Material: whole blood. This receptor was obtained from an adult who was a healthcare worker with PCR-confirmed SARS-CoV-2 infection or an uninfected control (not recorded which). The chain is built from TRBV7-8 and TRBJ2-1, with TRBD2 matching over 9 bases. CDR3 bases: TGTGCCAGCAGCTTAGGTACTAGCGGGTATGAGCAGTTCTTC. Residues: CASSLGTSGYEQFF.